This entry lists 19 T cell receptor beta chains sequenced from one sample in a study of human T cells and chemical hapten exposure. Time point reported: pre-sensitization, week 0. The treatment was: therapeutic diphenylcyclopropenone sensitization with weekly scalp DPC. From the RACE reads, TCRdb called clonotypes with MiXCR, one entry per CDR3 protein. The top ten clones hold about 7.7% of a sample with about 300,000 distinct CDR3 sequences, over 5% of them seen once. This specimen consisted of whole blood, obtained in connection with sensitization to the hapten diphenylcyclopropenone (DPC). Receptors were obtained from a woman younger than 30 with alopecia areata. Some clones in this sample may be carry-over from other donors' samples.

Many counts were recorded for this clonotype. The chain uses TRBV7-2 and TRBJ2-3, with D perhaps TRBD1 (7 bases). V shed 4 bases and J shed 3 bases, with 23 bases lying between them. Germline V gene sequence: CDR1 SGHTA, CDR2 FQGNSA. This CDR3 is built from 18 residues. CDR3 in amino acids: CASSSTPVAGGKTDTQYF. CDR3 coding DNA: TGTGCCAGCAGCTCGACCCCCGTGGCAGGGGGGAAGACAGATACGCAGTATTTT.

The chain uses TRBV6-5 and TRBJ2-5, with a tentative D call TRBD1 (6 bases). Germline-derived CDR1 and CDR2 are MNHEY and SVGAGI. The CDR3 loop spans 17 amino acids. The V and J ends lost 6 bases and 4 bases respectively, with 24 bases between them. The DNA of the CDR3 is TGTGCCAGCAGACCGGGAAGGGAGCCAGGGGAATTAGAGACCCAGTACTTC. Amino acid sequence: CASRPGREPGELETQYF.

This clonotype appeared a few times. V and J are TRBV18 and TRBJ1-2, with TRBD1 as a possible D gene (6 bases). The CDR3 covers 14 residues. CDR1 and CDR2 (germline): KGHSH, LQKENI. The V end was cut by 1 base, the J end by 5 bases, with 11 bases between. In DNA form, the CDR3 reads TGTGCCAGCTCACCACGGGACGGACAGTATGGCTACACCTTC. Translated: CASSPRDGQYGYTF.

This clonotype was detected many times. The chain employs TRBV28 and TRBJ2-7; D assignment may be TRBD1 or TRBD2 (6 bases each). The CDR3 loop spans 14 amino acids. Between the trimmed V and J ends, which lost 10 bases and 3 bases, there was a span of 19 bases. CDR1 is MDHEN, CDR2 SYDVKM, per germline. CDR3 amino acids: CATRVGGARYEQYF. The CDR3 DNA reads TGTGCCACCAGAGTCGGGGGCGCTCGCTACGAGCAGTACTTC.

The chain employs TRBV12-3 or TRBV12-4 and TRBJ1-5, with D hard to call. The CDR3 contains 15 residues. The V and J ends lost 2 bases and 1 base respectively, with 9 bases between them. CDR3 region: CASSLQQRSNQPQHF. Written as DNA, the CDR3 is TGTGCCAGCAGTTTACAACAGAGGAGCAATCAGCCCCAGCATTTT.

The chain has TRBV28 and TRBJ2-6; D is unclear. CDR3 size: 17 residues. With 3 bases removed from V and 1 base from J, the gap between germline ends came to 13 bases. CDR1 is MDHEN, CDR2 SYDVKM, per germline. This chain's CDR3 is CASSFRLRNSGANVLTF. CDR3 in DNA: TGTGCCAGCAGTTTCCGCCTCCGGAATTCTGGGGCCAACGTCCTGACTTTC.

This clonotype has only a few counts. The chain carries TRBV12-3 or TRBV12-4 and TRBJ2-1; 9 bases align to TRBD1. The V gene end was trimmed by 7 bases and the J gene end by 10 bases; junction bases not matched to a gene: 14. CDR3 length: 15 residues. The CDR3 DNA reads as TGTGCCAGCACCGGTGGAGGACAGGGGTTGTTGGAGCAGTTCTTC. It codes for CASTGGGQGLLEQFF.

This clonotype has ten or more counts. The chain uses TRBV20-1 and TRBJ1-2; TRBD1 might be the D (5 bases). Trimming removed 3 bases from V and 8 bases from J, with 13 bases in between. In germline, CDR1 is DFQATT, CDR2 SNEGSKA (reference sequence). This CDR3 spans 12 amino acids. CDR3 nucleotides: TGCAGTGCTAGTAGGGGTTCGGGCGGCTACACCTTC. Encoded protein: CSASRGSGGYTF.

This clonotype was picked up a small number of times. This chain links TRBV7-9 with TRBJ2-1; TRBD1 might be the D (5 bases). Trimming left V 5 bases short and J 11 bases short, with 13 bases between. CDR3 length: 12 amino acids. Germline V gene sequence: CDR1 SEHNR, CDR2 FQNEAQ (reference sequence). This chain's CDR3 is CASSPGGAKQFF. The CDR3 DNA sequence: TGTGCCAGCAGCCCAGGTGGGGCAAAGCAGTTCTTC. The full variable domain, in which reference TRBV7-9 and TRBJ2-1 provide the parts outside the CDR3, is DTGVSQNPRHKITKRGQNVTFRCDPISEHNRLYWYRQTLGQGPEFLTYFQNEAQLEKSRLLSDRFSAERPKGSFSTLEIQRTEQGDSAMYLCASSPGGAKQFFGPGTRLTVL.

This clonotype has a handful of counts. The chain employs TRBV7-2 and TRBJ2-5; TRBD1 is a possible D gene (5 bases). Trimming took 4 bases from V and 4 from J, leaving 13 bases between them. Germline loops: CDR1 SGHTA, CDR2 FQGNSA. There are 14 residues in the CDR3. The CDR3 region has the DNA TGTGCCAGCAGCTCACCCTTGGGGCTAGAGACCCAGTACTTC. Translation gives CASSSPLGLETQYF.

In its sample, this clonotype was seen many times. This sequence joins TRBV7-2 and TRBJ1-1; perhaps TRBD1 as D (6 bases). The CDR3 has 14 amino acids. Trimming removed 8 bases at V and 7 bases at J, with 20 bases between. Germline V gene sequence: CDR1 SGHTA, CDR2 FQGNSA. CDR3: CASRTGGGQGEAFF. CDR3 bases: TGTGCCAGCCGAACCGGAGGGGGACAAGGTGAAGCTTTCTTT.

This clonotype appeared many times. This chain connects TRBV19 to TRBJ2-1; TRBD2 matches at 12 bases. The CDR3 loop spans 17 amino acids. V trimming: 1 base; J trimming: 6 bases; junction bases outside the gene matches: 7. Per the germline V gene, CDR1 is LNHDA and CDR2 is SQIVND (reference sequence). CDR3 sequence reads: CASSIGVGLAGTNEQFF. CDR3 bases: TGTGCCAGTAGTATAGGAGTCGGACTAGCGGGGACCAATGAGCAGTTCTTC.

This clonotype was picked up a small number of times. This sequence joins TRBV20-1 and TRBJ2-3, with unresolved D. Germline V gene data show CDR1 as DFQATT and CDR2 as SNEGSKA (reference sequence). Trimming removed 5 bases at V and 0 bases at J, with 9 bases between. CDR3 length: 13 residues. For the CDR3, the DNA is TGCAGTGCTCTCAACCCTAGCACAGATACGCAGTATTTT. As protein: CSALNPSTDTQYF.

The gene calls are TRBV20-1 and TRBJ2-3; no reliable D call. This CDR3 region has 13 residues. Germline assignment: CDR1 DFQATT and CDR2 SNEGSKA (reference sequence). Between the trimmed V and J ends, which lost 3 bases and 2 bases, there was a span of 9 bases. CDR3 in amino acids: CSASTENTDTQYF. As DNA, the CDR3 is TGCAGTGCTAGTACAGAAAACACAGATACGCAGTATTTT.

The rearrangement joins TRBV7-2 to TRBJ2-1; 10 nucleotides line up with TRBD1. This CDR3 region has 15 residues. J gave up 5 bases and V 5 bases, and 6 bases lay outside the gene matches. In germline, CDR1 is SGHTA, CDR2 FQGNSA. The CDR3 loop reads CASSPGTGAHNEQFF. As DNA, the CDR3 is TGTGCCAGCAGCCCCGGGACAGGGGCGCACAATGAGCAGTTCTTC.

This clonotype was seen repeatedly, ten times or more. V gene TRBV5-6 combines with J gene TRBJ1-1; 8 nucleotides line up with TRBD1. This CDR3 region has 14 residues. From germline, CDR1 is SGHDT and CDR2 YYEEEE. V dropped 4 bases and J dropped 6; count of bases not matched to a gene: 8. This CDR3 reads CASSATGGVAEAFF. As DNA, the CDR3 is TGTGCCAGCAGCGCAACAGGGGGGGTTGCTGAAGCTTTCTTT.

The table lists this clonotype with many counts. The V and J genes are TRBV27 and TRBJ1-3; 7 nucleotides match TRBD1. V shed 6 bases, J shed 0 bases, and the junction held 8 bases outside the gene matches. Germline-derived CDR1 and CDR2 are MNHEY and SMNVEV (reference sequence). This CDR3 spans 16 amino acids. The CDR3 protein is CASSDGNRGSGNTIYF. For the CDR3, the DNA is TGTGCCAGCAGCGACGGGAACAGGGGCTCTGGAAACACCATATATTTT.

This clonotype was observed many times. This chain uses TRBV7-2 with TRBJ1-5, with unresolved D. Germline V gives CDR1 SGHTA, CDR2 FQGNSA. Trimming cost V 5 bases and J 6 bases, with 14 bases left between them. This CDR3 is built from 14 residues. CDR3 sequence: CASSLSLSGQPQHF. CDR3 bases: TGTGCCAGCAGCCTCTCCCTGAGCGGTCAGCCCCAGCATTTT.

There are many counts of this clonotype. CDR3 coding DNA: TGTGCCAGCAGCCCCAGACAGGGATCCTACGAGCAGTACTTC. This gives the protein CASSPRQGSYEQYF. The chain has TRBV3-1 and TRBJ2-7; 7 bases align to TRBD1. The CDR3 has 14 residues. J lost 1 base, V lost 4 bases, and 4 bases had no gene match. Looked up from germline, CDR1 is LGHDT and CDR2 is YNNKEL (reference sequence).